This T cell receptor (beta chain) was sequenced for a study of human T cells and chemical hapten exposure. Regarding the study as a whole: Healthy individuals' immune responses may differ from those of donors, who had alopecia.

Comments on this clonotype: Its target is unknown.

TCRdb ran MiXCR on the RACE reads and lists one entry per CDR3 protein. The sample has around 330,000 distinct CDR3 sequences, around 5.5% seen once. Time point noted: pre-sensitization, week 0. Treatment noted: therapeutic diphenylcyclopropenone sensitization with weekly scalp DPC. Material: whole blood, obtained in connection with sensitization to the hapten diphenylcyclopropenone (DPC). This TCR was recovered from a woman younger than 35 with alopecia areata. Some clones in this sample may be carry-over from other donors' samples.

In DNA, the CDR3 is TGTGCCAGCAGGGTCGATTTAGGCCCTGGCGACACTGAAGCTTTCTTT. Its translation: CASRVDLGPGDTEAFF. This rearrangement joins TRBV28 to TRBJ1-1; D is unclear. CDR1 and CDR2 from the germline V gene are MDHEN and SYDVKM. The CDR3 covers 16 residues. The ends were cut back, 6 bases at V and 3 bases at J, with 20 bases in the middle.